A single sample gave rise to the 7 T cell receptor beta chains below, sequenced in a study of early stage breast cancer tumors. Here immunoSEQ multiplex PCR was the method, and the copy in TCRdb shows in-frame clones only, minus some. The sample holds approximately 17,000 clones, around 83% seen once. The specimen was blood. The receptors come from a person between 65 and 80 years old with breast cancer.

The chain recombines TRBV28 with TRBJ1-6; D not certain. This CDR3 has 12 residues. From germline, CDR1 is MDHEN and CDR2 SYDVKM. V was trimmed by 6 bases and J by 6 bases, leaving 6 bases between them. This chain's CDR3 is CASSPPNSPLHF. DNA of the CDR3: TGTGCCAGCAGCCCTCCTAATTCACCCCTCCACTTT.

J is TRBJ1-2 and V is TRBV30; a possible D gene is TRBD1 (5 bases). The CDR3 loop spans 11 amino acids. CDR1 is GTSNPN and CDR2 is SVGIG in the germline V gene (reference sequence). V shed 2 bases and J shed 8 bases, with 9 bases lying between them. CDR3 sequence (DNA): TGTGCCTGGAGTCTCGGGGGGGGCTACACCTTC. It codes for CAWSLGGGYTF.

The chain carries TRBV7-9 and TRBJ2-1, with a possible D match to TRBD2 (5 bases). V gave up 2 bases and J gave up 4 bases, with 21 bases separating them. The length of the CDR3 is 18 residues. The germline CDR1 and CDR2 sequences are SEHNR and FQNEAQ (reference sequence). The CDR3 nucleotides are TGTGCCAGCAGCTTAAGGGTAGGGATACTAAGCGGATACAATGAGCAGTTCTTC. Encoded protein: CASSLRVGILSGYNEQFF.

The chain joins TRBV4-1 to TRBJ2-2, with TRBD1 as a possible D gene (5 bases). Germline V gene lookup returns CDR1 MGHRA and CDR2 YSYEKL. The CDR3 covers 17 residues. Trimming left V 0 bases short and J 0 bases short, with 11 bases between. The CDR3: CASSQDFDSANTGELFF. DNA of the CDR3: TGCGCCAGCAGCCAAGATTTCGACAGCGCGAACACCGGGGAGCTGTTTTTT.

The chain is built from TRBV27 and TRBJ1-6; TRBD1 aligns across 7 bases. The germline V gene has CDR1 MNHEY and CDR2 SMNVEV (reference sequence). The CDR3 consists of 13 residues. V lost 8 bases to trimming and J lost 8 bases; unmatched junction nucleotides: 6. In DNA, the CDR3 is TGTGCCAGCGGGACAGTGTTGGATTCACCCCTCCACTTT. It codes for CASGTVLDSPLHF.

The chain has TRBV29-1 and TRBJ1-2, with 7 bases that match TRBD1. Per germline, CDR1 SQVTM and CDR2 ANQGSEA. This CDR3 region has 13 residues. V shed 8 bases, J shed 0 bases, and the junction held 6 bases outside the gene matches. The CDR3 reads CSIRQGANYGYTF. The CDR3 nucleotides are TGCAGCATCAGACAGGGAGCTAACTATGGCTACACCTTC.

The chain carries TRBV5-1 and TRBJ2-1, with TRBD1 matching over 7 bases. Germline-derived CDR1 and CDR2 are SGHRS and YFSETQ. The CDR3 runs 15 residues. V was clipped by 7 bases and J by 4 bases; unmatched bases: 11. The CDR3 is CASRVEGGRYNEQFF. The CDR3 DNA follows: TGCGCCAGCCGCGTTGAAGGGGGCCGGTACAATGAGCAGTTCTTC.